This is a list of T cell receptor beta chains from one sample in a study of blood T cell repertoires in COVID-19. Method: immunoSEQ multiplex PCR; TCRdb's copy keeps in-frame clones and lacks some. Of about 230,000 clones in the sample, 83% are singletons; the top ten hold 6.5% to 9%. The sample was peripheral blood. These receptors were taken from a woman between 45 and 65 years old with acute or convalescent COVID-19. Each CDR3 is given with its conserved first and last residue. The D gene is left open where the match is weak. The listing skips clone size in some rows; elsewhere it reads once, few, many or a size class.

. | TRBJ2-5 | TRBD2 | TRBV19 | TGTGCCAGTCGGACTAGCGGAGAGGGAGAGACCCAGTACTTC | CASRTSGEGETQYF
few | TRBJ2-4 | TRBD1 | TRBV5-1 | TGCGCCAGCAGCTTGGAAGGGGGCGAGTACATTCAGTACTTC | CASSLEGGEYIQYF
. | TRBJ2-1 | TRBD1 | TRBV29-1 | TGCAGCGTGGACCGGGACAGTCCCTACAATGAGCAGTTCTTC | CSVDRDSPYNEQFF
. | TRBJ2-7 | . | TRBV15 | TGTGCCACCAGCAGGGGGAGCCTTGCCGAGCAGTACTTC | CATSRGSLAEQYF
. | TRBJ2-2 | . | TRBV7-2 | TGTGCCAGCAGCTTAGCGATCGGTAACACCGGGGAGCTGTTTTTT | CASSLAIGNTGELFF
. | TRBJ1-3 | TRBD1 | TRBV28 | TGTGCCACCGGACAGGGGAAATACACCATATATTTT | CATGQGKYTIYF
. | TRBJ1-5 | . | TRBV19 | TGTGCCAGTAGTATTTTCCAGAATAGCAATCAGCCCCAGCATTTT | CASSIFQNSNQPQHF
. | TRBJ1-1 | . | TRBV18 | TGTGCCAGCTCACCTCGGCGGGGATTAACCACTGAAGCTTTCTTT | CASSPRRGLTTEAFF
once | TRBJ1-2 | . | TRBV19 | TGTGCCAGTAGAATCCAGGGTAACTATGGCTACACCTTC | CASRIQGNYGYTF
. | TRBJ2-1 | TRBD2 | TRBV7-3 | TGTGCCAGCAGCTTAATTCCTAGCGGGGGGGCAACCTACAATGAGCAGTTCTTC | CASSLIPSGGATYNEQFF
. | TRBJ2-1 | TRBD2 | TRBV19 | TGTGCCAGTAGCAATAGCGGGAGGGCCCAAGGGGAGCAGTTCTTC | CASSNSGRAQGEQFF
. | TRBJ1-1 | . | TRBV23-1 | TGCGCCAGCAGTCACCGGAACACTGAAGCTTTCTTT | CASSHRNTEAFF
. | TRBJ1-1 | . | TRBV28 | TGTGCCAGCAGTTTCTGGGACACTCGAGGAACTGAAGCTTTCTTT | CASSFWDTRGTEAFF
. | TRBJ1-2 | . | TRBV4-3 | TGCGCCAGCAGCCAAGACCCCAGGGACTATGGCTACACCTTC | CASSQDPRDYGYTF
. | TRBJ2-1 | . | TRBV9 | TGTGCCAGCAGCGGGGCCCGGGAGAATCCCTACAATGAGCAGTTCTTC | CASSGARENPYNEQFF
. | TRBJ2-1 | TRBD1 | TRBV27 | TGTGCCAGCAAAAGACAGGGGTCCTACAATGAGCAGTTCTTC | CASKRQGSYNEQFF
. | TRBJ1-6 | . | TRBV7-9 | TGTGCCAGCAGCTTCTGGACAGAAGGTAATTCACCCCTCCACTTT | CASSFWTEGNSPLHF
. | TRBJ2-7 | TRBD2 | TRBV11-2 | TGTGCCAGCAGCTCGGGCCGAAGCGGGGCCCGGCGTCGGCAGTACTTC | CASSSGRSGARRRQYF
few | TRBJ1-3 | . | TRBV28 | TGTGCCAGCAGTTTATCCGGGGTATCTGGAAACACCATATATTTT | CASSLSGVSGNTIYF
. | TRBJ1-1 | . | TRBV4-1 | TGCGCCAGCAGCCAAGACGTCCGTACTGAAGCTTTCTTT | CASSQDVRTEAFF
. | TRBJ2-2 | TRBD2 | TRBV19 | TGTGCCAGTAGTATAGTATCTGCGGGAGGGTCCGGGGAGCTGTTTTTT | CASSIVSAGGSGELFF
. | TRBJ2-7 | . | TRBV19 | TGTGCCAGTAGTGCGAGGGTGGTTCCATACGAGCAGTACTTC | CASSARVVPYEQYF
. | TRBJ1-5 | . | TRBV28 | TGTGCCAGCAGTCCCCCGAGCAATCAGCCCCAGCATTTT | CASSPPSNQPQHF
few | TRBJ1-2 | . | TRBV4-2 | TGTGCCAGCAGCCAAGATACGGGAACGAACTATGGCTACACCTTC | CASSQDTGTNYGYTF
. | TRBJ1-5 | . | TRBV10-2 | TGCGCCAGCAGCGGACAGATCAATCAGCCCCAGCATTTT | CASSGQINQPQHF
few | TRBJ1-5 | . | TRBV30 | TGTGCCTGGAGTCCCAGGGGCAGGAGCAATCAGCCCCAGCATTTT | CAWSPRGRSNQPQHF
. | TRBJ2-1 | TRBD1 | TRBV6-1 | TGTGCCAGCAGTGAACTGAGGGGGCGATCTATTCTGCAGTTCTTC | CASSELRGRSILQFF
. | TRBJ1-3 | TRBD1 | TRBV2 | TGTGCCAGCAGAGATTGGGGACAGGGAAACACCATATATTTT | CASRDWGQGNTIYF
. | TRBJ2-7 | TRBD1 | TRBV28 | TGTGCCAGCAGTTTAACCGCAACTCGGACAGGGCAAACCTACGAGCAGTACTTC | CASSLTATRTGQTYEQYF
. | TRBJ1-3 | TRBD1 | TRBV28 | TGTGCCAGCACCCCGGGACAGGGGTTGCGAAACACCATATATTTT | CASTPGQGLRNTIYF
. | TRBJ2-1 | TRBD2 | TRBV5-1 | TGCGCCAGCAGCGGCGGGAGGGCCTCGAACAATGAGCAGTTCTTC | CASSGGRASNNEQFF
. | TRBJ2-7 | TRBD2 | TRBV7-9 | TGTGCCAGCAGCTTGGCGGGAGGGGGTCTCGAGCAGTACTTC | CASSLAGGGLEQYF
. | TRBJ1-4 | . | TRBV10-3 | TGTGCCATCAGTACCTCGGGTAGTGAAAAACTGTTTTTT | CAISTSGSEKLFF
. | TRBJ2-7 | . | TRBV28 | TGTGCCAGCAGGGCCCTTTACGAGCAGTACTTC | CASRALYEQYF
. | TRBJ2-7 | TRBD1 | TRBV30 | TGTGCCTGGAGTACAAAGACAGGGGGCTACGAGCAGTACTTC | CAWSTKTGGYEQYF
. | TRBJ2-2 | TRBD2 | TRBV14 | TGTGCCAGCAGCCGCCGACTAGCGGGAGCCGGGGAGCTGTTTTTT | CASSRRLAGAGELFF
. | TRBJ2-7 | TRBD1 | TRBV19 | TGTGCCAGTTCCTCGGGACAGGGTTTCTACGAGCAGTACTTC | CASSSGQGFYEQYF
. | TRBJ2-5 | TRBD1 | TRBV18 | TGTGCCAGCTCATCGGGACAGGAGGGGACCCAGTACTTC | CASSSGQEGTQYF
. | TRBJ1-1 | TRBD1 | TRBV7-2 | TGTGCCAGCAGCTTTGGGACAGACACTGAAGCTTTCTTT | CASSFGTDTEAFF
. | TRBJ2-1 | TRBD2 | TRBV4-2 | TGTGCCAGCAGCCAAGTAAGGCTAGCGGGAGTCGAGCAGTTCTTC | CASSQVRLAGVEQFF
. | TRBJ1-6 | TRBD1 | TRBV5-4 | TGTGCCAGCAGCTCAAACCCGGGACAGGGTCTCTCACCCCTCCACTTT | CASSSNPGQGLSPLHF
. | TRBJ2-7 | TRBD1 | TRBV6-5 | TGTGCCAGCACCTGGGGACAGGGAAACAACGAGCAGTACTTC | CASTWGQGNNEQYF
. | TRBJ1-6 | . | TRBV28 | TGTGCCAGCAGTAAAATGAGCTCCTATAATTCACCCCTCCACTTT | CASSKMSSYNSPLHF
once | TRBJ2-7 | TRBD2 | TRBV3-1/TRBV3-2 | TGTGCCAGCACACTAGCGGCGGGCTACGAGCAGTACTTC | CASTLAAGYEQYF
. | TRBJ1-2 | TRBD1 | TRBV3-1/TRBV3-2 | TGTGCCAGCACTTCAGGGGGCCCCTACACCTTC | CASTSGGPYTF
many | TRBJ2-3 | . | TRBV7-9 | TGTGCCAGCAGCCCGGGTGGAGATACGCAGTATTTT | CASSPGGDTQYF
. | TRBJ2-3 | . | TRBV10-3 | TGTGCCATCAGTGATACCCAGGGGAGCACAGATACGCAGTATTTT | CAISDTQGSTDTQYF
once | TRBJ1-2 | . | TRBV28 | TGTGCCAGCGCGGACAGCGCCAAATATGGCTACACCTTC | CASADSAKYGYTF
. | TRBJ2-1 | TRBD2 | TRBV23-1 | TGCGCCAGCAGTCATCTACTAGCGGGAGGGAGTGAGCAGTTCTTC | CASSHLLAGGSEQFF
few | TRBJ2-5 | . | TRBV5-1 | TGCGCCAGCAGCTGGGGGGGCGCCCCTCAAGAGACCCAGTACTTC | CASSWGGAPQETQYF